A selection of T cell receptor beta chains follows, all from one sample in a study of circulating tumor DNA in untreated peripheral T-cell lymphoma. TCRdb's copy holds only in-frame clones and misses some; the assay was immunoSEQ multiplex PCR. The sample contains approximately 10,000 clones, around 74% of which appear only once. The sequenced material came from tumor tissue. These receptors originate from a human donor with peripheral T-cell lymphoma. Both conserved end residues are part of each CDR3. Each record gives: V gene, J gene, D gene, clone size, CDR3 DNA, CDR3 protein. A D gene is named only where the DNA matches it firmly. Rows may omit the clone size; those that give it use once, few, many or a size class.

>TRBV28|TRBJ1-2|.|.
TGTGCCAGCAGTTTAAGGGGTTACTATGGCTACACCTTC
CASSLRGYYGYTF
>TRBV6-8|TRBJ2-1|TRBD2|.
TGTGCCATCAGTCGACTAGCGGGGAGCTCCTACAATGAGCAGTTCTTC
CAISRLAGSSYNEQFF
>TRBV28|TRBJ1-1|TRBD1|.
TGTGCCAGCAGCTCCGGACAGGGACGGAACACTGAAGCTTTCTTT
CASSSGQGRNTEAFF
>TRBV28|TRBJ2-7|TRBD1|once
TGTGCCAGCAGTCCCGGACAGGGGGCCTACGAGCAGTACTTC
CASSPGQGAYEQYF
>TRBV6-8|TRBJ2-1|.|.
TGTGCCAGCAGTTACCGGGACCCCCTTTACGGCTATGAGCAGTTCTTC
CASSYRDPLYGYEQFF
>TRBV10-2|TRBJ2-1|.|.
TGCGCCAGCAGTGAGGGGTTTCGGGTCGAGCAGTTCTTC
CASSEGFRVEQFF
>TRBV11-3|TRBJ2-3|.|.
TGTGCCAGCAGAATCACGGGACGAAGCACAGATACGCAGTATTTT
CASRITGRSTDTQYF
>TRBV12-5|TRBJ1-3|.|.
TGTGCTAGTGGTTTGGAGGGGAGACGAAACACCATATATTTT
CASGLEGRRNTIYF
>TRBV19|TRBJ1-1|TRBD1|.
TGTGCCAGTAGCCCTAGGGGGCGCAGCGGGAACACTGAAGCTTTCTTT
CASSPRGRSGNTEAFF
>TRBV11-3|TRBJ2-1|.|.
TGTGCCAGCAGCGGAGGGGGCAGGGGAGGGCTAAACTCCTACAATGAGCAGTTCTTC
CASSGGGRGGLNSYNEQFF
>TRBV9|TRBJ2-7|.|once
TGTGCCAGCCAGGGGTTTGACTACGAGCAGTACTTC
CASQGFDYEQYF
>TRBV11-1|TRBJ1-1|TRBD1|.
TGTGCCAGCAGCTTTGAGACAGGGGGCACTGAAGCTTTCTTT
CASSFETGGTEAFF
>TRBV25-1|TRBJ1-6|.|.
TGTGCCAGCAGTGAGGGAGGGCGGTCACCCCTCCACTTT
CASSEGGRSPLHF
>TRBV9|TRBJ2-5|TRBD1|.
TGTGCCAGCCACGACAGGGCTCAAGAGACCCAGTACTTC
CASHDRAQETQYF
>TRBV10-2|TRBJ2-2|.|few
TGCGCCAGCAGAGACGGGACACTCGGGGAGCTGTTTTTT
CASRDGTLGELFF
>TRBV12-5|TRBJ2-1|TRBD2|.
TGTGCCAGCGGGGGGAGCTCCTACAATGAGCAGTTCTTC
CASGGSSYNEQFF
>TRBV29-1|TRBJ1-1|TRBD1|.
TGCAGCGTAACCCAGGGGGGGAACACTGAAGCTTTCTTT
CSVTQGGNTEAFF
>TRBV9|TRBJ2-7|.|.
TGTGCCAGCAGTAGCAGGGGCGACGAGCAGTACTTC
CASSSRGDEQYF
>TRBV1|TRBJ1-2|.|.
TGCGCCAGCAGCCAAGTCGGGGCGCCCGCCCATGGCTACACCTTC
CASSQVGAPAHGYTF
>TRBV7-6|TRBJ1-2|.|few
TGTGCCAGCAGCAAACCGACAGGACCAAACTATGGCTACACCTTC
CASSKPTGPNYGYTF
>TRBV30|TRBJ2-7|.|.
TGTGCCTGGGACTCCGGCAGGACCTACGAGCAGTACTTC
CAWDSGRTYEQYF
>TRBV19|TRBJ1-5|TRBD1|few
TGTGCCAGTAGTAAACTTCCGGGACAGGGGGTGAGCAATCAGCCCCAGCATTTT
CASSKLPGQGVSNQPQHF
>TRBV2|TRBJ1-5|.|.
TGTGCCAGCAGTCTACAGGGTGCCCTCGGGCCCCAGCATTTT
CASSLQGALGPQHF
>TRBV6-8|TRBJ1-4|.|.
TGTGCCAGCAGGACACAGGGTCAGGGGAATAAAAAACTGTTTTTT
CASRTQGQGNKKLFF
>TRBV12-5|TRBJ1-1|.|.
TGTGCTAGTGGTTTGGCCTACAGCGCCATTGAAGCTTTCTTT
CASGLAYSAIEAFF
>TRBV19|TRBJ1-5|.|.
TGTGCCAGTAGCTCCTCGGGGGCGACGGTTCAGCCCCAGCATTTT
CASSSSGATVQPQHF
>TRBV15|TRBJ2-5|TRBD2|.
TGTGCCACCAGCAGAGATCGGGAGCTAGCGGGGGAGACCCAGTACTTC
CATSRDRELAGETQYF
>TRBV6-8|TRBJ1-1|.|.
TGTGCCAGCAGTCCCCACGGTGCGACTGAAGCTTTCTTT
CASSPHGATEAFF
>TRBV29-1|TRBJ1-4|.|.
TGCAGCGTCCAGGGACCTAATGAAAAACTGTTTTTT
CSVQGPNEKLFF
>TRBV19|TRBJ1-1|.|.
TGTGCCAGTAGTATATCGGCCGCGGGGTGGGGAGCTTTCTTT
CASSISAAGWGAFF
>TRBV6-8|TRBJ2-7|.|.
TGTGCCAGCACCCCTTCGAGGGGAGGCTACGAGCAGTACTTC
CASTPSRGGYEQYF
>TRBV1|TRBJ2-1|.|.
TGCGCCAGCAGCCAAGATTCGAGACAAATGGTAGCGCAGTTCTTC
CASSQDSRQMVAQFF
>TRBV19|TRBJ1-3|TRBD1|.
TGTGCCAGTAGTATCGACAGGGGGCCAACCTCTGGAAACACCATATATTTT
CASSIDRGPTSGNTIYF
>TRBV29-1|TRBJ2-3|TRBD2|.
TGCAGCGGGGGAGGACTAGCTCTCTCGAGCACAGATACGCAGTATTTT
CSGGGLALSSTDTQYF
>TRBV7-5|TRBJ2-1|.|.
TGTGCCAGCAGCTCCCCGGGACTCCAAACGCACAATGAGCAGTTCTTC
CASSSPGLQTHNEQFF